This T cell receptor beta chain stems from a study of sequential checkpoint blockade in melanoma. The sample's treatment: randomized to nivolumab then ipilimumab (arm A) or the reverse (arm B). Sequencing used immunoSEQ multiplex PCR; TCRdb keeps in-frame clones, though not all of them. The data show about 3,700 clones, approximately 19% seen once. This clone has more than one count but fewer than ten. Germline loops: CDR1 SGDLS, CDR2 YYNGEE. The CDR3 spans 12 residues. Trimming cost V 0 bases and J 8 bases, with 5 bases left between them. This chain links TRBV9 with TRBJ2-2, with D uncertain. Sequences were derived from tumor tissue (inferred from file names), sampled from a patient given nivolumab and ipilimumab in sequence. The sequence was collected from a human donor with melanoma. DNA of the CDR3: TGTGCCAGCAGCGTAGCTTGGGGGGAGCTGTTTTTT. It yields the protein CASSVAWGELFF.